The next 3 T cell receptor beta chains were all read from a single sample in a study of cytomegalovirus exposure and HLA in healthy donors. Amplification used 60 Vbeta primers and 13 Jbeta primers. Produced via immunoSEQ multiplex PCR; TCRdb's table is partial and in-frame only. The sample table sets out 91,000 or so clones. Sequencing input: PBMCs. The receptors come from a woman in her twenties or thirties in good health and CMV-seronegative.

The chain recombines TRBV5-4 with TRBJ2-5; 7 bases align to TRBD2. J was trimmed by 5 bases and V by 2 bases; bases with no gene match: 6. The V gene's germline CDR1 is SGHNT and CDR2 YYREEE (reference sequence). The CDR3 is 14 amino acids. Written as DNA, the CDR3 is TGTGCCAGCAGCTTTGTTGGGGGGGTGGAGACCCAGTACTTC. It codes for CASSFVGGVETQYF.

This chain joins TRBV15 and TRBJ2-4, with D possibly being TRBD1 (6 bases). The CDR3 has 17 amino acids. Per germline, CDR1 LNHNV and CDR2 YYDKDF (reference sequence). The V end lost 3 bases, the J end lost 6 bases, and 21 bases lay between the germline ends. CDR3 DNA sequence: TGTGCCACCAGCAGCGATGCAGGGGAAGAAGACCTAAACATTCAGTACTTC. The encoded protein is CATSSDAGEEDLNIQYF.

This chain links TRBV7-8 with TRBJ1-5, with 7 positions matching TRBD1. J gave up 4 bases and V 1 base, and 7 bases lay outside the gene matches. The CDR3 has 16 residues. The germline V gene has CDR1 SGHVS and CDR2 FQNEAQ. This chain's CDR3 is CASSLGQGEGNQPQHF. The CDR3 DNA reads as TGTGCCAGCAGCTTAGGGCAGGGGGAAGGAAATCAGCCCCAGCATTTT.